The count of the clone carrying this T cell receptor (beta chain) is one. Antigen unknown. The data belong to a study of vaccination effects on CD4 cells after COVID-19. About the research overall: At 16 days and at one week before vaccination, samples were given by two convalescent patients.

Prior to sequencing, the ViraFEST assay stimulated PBMC with viral peptide pools, which expanded the antigen-specific CD4+ T cells. It was after nine to ten days of culture that CD4+ T cells were isolated. The person was diagnosed with PCR-confirmed SARS-CoV-2 infection between March and December 2020. This CDR3 contains 15 residues. CDR1 and CDR2 (germline): LGHNA, YNFKEQ. The junction had 6 bases not matched to a gene; V was cut back by 3 bases and J by 6 bases. Clones were read by immunoSEQ multiplex PCR, and TCRdb kept only the in-frame ones, dropping some. The sample carries 20,000 to 30,000 clones, about three quarters recorded once.

The J gene is TRBJ2-7, the V gene TRBV4-2; 12 bases are a match to TRBD1. Material: CD4+ T cells from PBMCs cultured with HCoV-NL63 spike peptides, obtained before COVID-19 vaccination. The clonotype originates from a human donor who had a prior SARS-CoV-2 infection. CDR3 DNA: TGTGCCAGCAGCCAGGCGGGACAGGGGGCGTCCGAGCAGTACTTC. Translation gives CASSQAGQGASEQYF.